This TCR beta chain emerged from a study of CD8 T cells in ankylosing spondylitis. Study results and limitations: For ankylosing spondylitis blood, a TCR beta motif of about eight highly homologous variants appeared characteristic.

A word on this clonotype: Its antigen is unidentified.

The CDR3 spans 14 residues. CDR1 is SGHRS, CDR2 YFSETQ, per germline. Trimming stripped 4 bases from V and 3 bases from J, with 13 bases between. TCR beta libraries were made by quantitative 5'-RACE with molecular barcodes. Each CDR3 protein is one row after TCRdb ran MiXCR on the 5' RACE reads. The sample contains about 340,000 distinct CDR3 sequences, about 14% of which appear only once. The gene calls are TRBV5-1 and TRBJ1-1, with no clear D. This TCR derives from a male donor with ankylosing spondylitis or in good health (not recorded which). Specimen: blood, either unsorted or a sorted T cell fraction (not recorded which). CDR3 DNA sequence: TGCGCCAGCAGCCCACCCCGGAGGGACACTGAAGCTTTCTTT. Residues: CASSPPRRDTEAFF.